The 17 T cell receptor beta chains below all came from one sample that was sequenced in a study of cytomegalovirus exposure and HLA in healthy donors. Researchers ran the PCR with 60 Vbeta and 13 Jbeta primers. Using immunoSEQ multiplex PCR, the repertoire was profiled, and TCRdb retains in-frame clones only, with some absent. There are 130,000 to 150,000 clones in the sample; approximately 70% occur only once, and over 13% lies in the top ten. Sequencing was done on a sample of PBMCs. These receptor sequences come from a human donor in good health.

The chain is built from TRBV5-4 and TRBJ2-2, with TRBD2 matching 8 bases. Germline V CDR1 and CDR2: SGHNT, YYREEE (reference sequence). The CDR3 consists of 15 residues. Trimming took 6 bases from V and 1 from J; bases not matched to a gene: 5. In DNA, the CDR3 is TGTGCCAGCAAAGTTGCGGGAGGGAACACCGGGGAGCTGTTTTTT. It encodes CASKVAGGNTGELFF.

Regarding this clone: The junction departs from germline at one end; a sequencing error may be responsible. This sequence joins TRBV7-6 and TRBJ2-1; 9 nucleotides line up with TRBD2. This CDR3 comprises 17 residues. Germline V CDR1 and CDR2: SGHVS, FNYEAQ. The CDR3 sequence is CASSLAGDTAGYNEQFF. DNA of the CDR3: TGTGCCAGCAGTTTAGCGGGAGACACAGCGGGATACAATGAGCAGTTCTTC. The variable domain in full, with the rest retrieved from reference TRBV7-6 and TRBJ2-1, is GAGVSQSPRYKVTKRGQDVALRCDPISGHVSLYWYRQALGQGPEFLTYFNYEAQQDKSGLPNDRFSAERPEGSISTLTIQRTEQRDSAMYRCASSLAGDTAGYNEQFFGPGTRLTVL.

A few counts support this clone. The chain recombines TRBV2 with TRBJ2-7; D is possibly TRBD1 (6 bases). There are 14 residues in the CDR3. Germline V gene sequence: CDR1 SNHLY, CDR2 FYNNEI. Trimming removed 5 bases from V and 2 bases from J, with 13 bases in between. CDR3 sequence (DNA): TGTGCCAGCAGTCTCCGGGACACCCCCTACGAGCAGTACTTC. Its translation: CASSLRDTPYEQYF.

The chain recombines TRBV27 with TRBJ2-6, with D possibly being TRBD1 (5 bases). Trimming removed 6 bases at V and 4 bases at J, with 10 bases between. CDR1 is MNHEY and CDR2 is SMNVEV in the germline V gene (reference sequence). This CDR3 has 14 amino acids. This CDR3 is CASRGLGGANVLTF. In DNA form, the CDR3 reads TGTGCCAGCAGGGGGCTGGGAGGGGCCAACGTCCTGACTTTC.

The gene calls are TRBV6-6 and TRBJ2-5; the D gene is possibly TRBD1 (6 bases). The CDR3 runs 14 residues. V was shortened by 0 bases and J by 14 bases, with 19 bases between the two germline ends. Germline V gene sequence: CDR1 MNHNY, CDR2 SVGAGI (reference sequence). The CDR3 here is CASSYSGRGNAKYF. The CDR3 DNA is TGTGCCAGCAGTTACTCGGGCAGGGGTAATGCCAAATACTTC.

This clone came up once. Written as DNA, the CDR3 is TGTGCCAGCAGCCAAGAGGTAGCGGGGGGCCGAACCATCACAGATACGCAGTATTTT. Translation gives CASSQEVAGGRTITDTQYF. The chain has TRBV4-2 and TRBJ2-3; 10 bases agree with TRBD2. Germline V CDR1 and CDR2: LGHNA, YNFKEQ. CDR3 length equals 19 residues. The trim removed 0 bases at V and 2 bases at J, leaving 11 bases unmatched.

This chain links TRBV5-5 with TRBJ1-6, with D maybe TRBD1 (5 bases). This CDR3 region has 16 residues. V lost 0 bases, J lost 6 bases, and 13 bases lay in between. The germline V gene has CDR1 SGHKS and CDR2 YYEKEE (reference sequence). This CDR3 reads CASSLGGSRRNSPLHF. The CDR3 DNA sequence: TGTGCCAGCAGCTTGGGGGGCTCGAGACGTAATTCACCCCTCCACTTT. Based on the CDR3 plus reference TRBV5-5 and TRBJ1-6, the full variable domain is DAGVTQSPTHLIKTRGQQVTLRCSPISGHKSVSWYQQVLGQGPQFIFQYYEKEERGRGNFPDRFSARQFPNYSSELNVNALLLGDSALYLCASSLGGSRRNSPLHFGNGTRLTVT.

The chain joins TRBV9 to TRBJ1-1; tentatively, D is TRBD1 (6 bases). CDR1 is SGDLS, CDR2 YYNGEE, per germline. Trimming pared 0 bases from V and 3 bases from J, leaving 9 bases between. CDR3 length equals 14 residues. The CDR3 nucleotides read TGTGCCAGCAGCGTAGTGAACAGGGACACTGAAGCTTTCTTT. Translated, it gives CASSVVNRDTEAFF.

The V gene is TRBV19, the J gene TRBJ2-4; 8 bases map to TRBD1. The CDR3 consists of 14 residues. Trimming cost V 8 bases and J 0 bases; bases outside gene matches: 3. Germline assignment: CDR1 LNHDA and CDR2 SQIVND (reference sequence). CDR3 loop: CASGQGLAKNIQYF. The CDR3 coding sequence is TGTGCCAGTGGACAGGGTCTAGCCAAAAACATTCAGTACTTC.

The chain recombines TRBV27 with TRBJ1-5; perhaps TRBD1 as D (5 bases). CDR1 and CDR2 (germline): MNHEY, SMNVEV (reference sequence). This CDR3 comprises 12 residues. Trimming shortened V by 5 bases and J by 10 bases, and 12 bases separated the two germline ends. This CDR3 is CASSRPGRPQHF. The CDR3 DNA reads TGTGCCAGCAGTAGGCCAGGGCGTCCCCAGCATTTT.

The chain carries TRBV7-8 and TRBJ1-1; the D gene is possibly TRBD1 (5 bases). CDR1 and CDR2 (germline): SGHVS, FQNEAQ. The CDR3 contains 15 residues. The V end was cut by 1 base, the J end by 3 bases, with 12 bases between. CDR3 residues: CASSLVGPRDTEAFF. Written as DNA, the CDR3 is TGTGCCAGCAGCTTAGTTGGCCCCAGGGACACTGAAGCTTTCTTT.

Here the CDR3 reads CASSRQNTEAFF. As DNA, the CDR3 is TGTGCCAGCAGCAGACAGAACACTGAAGCTTTCTTT. V usage is TRBV11-2 and J usage is TRBJ1-1; D not certain. This CDR3 contains 12 residues. V was cut by 5 bases and J by 1 base, with 5 bases left in between. Looked up from germline, CDR1 is SGHAT and CDR2 is FQNNGV. Full variable domain (missing parts from reference TRBV11-2 and TRBJ1-1): EAGVAQSPRYKIIEKRQSVAFWCNPISGHATLYWYQQILGQGPKLLIQFQNNGVVDDSQLPKDRFSAERLKGVDSTLKIQPAKLEDSAVYLCASSRQNTEAFFGQGTRLTVV.

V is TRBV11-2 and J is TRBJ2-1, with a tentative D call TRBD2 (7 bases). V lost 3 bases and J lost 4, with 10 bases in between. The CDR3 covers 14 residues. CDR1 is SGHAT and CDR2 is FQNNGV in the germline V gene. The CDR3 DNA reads TGTGCCAGCAGCTTCGGGGGGCCTTACAATGAGCAGTTCTTC. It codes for CASSFGGPYNEQFF.

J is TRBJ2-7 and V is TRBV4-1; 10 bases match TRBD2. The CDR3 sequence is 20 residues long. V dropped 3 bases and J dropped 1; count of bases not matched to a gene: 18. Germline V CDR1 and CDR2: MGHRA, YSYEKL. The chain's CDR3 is CASSHPPRGLAGDFSYEQYF. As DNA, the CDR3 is TGCGCCAGCAGCCACCCCCCTCGAGGGCTAGCGGGAGATTTTTCCTACGAGCAGTACTTC.

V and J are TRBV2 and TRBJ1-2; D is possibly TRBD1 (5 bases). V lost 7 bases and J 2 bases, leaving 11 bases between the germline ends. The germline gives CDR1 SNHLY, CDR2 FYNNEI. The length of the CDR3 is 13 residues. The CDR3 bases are TGTGCCAGCAAACCGGACACGAACTATGGCTACACCTTC. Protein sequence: CASKPDTNYGYTF.

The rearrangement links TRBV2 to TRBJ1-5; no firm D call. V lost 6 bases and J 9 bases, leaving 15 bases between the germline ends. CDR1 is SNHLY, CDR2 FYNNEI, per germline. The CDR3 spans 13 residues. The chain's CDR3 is CASREYKEGPQHF. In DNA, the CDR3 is TGTGCCAGCAGAGAGTACAAGGAGGGGCCCCAGCATTTT.

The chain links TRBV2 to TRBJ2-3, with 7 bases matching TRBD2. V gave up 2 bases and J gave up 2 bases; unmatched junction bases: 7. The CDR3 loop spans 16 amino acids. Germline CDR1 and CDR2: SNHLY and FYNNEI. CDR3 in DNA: TGTGCCAGCAGTGAATTGGTGGGGGGGGACACAGATACGCAGTATTTT. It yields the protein CASSELVGGDTDTQYF. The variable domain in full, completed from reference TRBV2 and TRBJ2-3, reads EPEVTQTPSHQVTQMGQEVILRCVPISNHLYFYWYRQILGQKVEFLVSFYNNEISEKSEIFDDQFSVERPDGSNFTLKIRSTKLEDSAMYFCASSELVGGDTDTQYFGPGTRLTVL.